The 21 T cell receptor beta chains in this list originate from one sample, sequenced in a study of OX40 agonist ivuxolimab in advanced cancers. Profiling relied on immunoSEQ multiplex PCR, and the TCRdb table lists in-frame clones only, not all of them. The sample gives some 21,000 clones, 75% to 85% of which show up once; about 56% is in the top ten. Specimen: CD4+ or CD8+ T cells sorted from blood, collected in a trial of the OX40 agonist ivuxolimab. The origin of the receptors is an adult with an advanced solid tumor such as melanoma, head and neck, liver or kidney cancer.

This clone has a handful of counts. The chain employs TRBV13 and TRBJ1-1, with no clear D. Trimming cost V 6 bases and J 7 bases, with 9 bases left between them. The germline V gene has CDR1 PRHDT and CDR2 FYEKMQ (reference sequence). CDR3 length equals 11 residues. The CDR3 coding sequence is TGTGCCAGCAGTGAAGCGTATGAAGCTTTCTTT. Amino acids: CASSEAYEAFF.

V is TRBV29-1 and J is TRBJ1-2; 7 bases line up with TRBD1. Germline CDR1 reads SQVTM; CDR2 reads ANQGSEA. This CDR3 region has 15 residues. Trimming cost V 4 bases and J 4 bases; bases outside gene matches: 12. In DNA, the CDR3 is TGCAGCGTTGGTGGGGACAGTGTAAAGGGCTATGGCTACACCTTC. It encodes CSVGGDSVKGYGYTF.

The chain carries TRBV13 and TRBJ1-1, with unresolved D. The germline V gene encodes CDR1 PRHDT and CDR2 FYEKMQ (reference sequence). Trimming stripped 5 bases from V and 4 bases from J, with 5 bases between. The CDR3 is 11 residues long. DNA for the CDR3: TGTGCCAGCAGCAGCCCCACTGAAGCTTTCTTT. Translating gives CASSSPTEAFF.

This rearrangement joins TRBV29-1 to TRBJ2-7; no clear D. Per germline, CDR1 SQVTM and CDR2 ANQGSEA. CDR3 length: 13 residues. V was trimmed by 4 bases and J by 2 bases, leaving 12 bases between them. CDR3 in amino acids: CSVAVGGAYEQYF. CDR3 nucleotide sequence: TGCAGCGTTGCTGTCGGTGGAGCCTACGAGCAGTACTTC.

The CDR3 nucleotides are TGCGCCAGCAGTGACCGAGGGGCAGATACGCAGTATTTT. Amino acid sequence: CASSDRGADTQYF. The chain combines TRBV10-2 with TRBJ2-3; D may correspond to TRBD1 or TRBD2 (5 bases each). V dropped 3 bases and J dropped 4 bases, with 8 bases sitting between them. The germline V gene encodes CDR1 WSHSY and CDR2 SAAADI. The CDR3 extends over 13 amino acids.

V and J are TRBV18 and TRBJ2-5, with 10 bases fitting TRBD1. The CDR3 contains 14 residues. The germline gives CDR1 KGHSH, CDR2 LQKENI. V shed 6 bases and J 2 bases; nucleotides not matched to a gene: 3. The CDR3: CASSSDRGQETQYF. The CDR3 DNA reads as TGTGCCAGCTCCTCGGACAGGGGGCAAGAGACCCAGTACTTC.

The chain carries TRBV5-5 and TRBJ1-3; perhaps TRBD1 as D (6 bases). CDR3 length equals 16 residues. Between the trimmed V and J ends, which lost 2 bases and 0 bases, there was a span of 12 bases. Germline V gives CDR1 SGHKS, CDR2 YYEKEE (reference sequence). The DNA of the CDR3 is TGTGCCAGCAGCTTATACGCAGGGGCCTCTGGAAACACCATATATTTT. Protein: CASSLYAGASGNTIYF.

J is TRBJ1-1 and V is TRBV7-8; TRBD1 matches at 8 bases. Germline V gene data show CDR1 as SGHVS and CDR2 as FQNEAQ. V gave up 1 base and J gave up 11 bases; unmatched junction bases: 6. The CDR3 runs to 13 residues. The CDR3 sequence is CASSLGQGPGAFF. CDR3 DNA sequence: TGTGCCAGCAGCTTAGGACAGGGGCCCGGGGCTTTCTTT.

This rearrangement joins TRBV7-3 to TRBJ1-1, with 9 bases matching TRBD1. J lost 5 bases, V lost 8 bases, and 15 bases had no gene match. This CDR3 spans 16 amino acids. Germline V CDR1 and CDR2: SGHTA, FQGTGA. CDR3 in DNA: TGTGCCAGCGCCTCCAATCCGGGACAGGGTTATACTGAAGCTTTCTTT. Translation: CASASNPGQGYTEAFF.

This clone was seen only a few times. The chain recombines TRBV11-3 with TRBJ2-3; TRBD1 might be the D (6 bases). Germline CDR1 is SGHNT and CDR2 is YENEEA. This CDR3 comprises 15 residues. V was pared by 5 bases and J by 2 bases, with 14 bases between. The CDR3 region has the DNA TGTGCCAGCAGCAACCGGACAGACTACACAGATACGCAGTATTTT. Translation: CASSNRTDYTDTQYF. Drawing the rest from reference TRBV11-3 and TRBJ2-3, the complete variable domain is EAGVVQSPRYKIIEKKQPVAFWCNPISGHNTLYWYLQNLGQGPELLIRYENEEAVDDSQLPKDRFSAERLKGVDSTLKIQPAELGDSAVYLCASSNRTDYTDTQYFGPGTRLTVL.

The chain is built from TRBV28 and TRBJ2-1; 7 nucleotides line up with TRBD1. J gave up 5 bases and V 2 bases, and 6 bases lay outside the gene matches. The length of the CDR3 is 15 residues. Per the germline V gene, CDR1 is MDHEN and CDR2 is SYDVKM. DNA of the CDR3: TGTGCCAGCAGTTTAGACTTGGGACAGAACAATGAGCAGTTCTTC. This codes for CASSLDLGQNNEQFF.

The V and J genes are TRBV4-1 and TRBJ2-7, with D tentatively TRBD2 (7 bases). The CDR3 extends over 15 amino acids. The V and J ends lost 0 bases and 2 bases respectively, with 11 bases between them. The germline V gene encodes CDR1 MGHRA and CDR2 YSYEKL. This CDR3 is CASSQDRGAAYEQYF. CDR3 sequence (DNA): TGCGCCAGCAGCCAAGATCGGGGGGCCGCCTACGAGCAGTACTTC.

The chain links TRBV15 to TRBJ2-2; tentatively, D is TRBD2 (5 bases). Germline CDR1 and CDR2: LNHNV and YYDKDF (reference sequence). Between the trimmed V and J ends, which lost 0 bases and 6 bases, there was a span of 11 bases. The CDR3 covers 15 residues. The CDR3 bases are TGTGCCACCAGCAGAGATCGCGGGTCCCCCGGGGAGCTGTTTTTT. Translation gives CATSRDRGSPGELFF.

The J gene is TRBJ1-2, the V gene TRBV27, with D possibly TRBD1 on 6 matching bases. The CDR3 loop spans 12 amino acids. The V end was cut by 6 bases, the J end by 7 bases, with 12 bases between. From germline, CDR1 is MNHEY and CDR2 SMNVEV (reference sequence). CDR3 DNA: TGTGCCAGCAGCGGCCAGGGGCTTGGCTACACCTTC. It specifies CASSGQGLGYTF.

The V call is TRBV11-2, the J call TRBJ2-6; D ambiguous. CDR1 SGHAT and CDR2 FQNNGV come from the germline V gene. V lost 0 bases and J 5 bases, leaving 23 bases between the germline ends. The CDR3 runs to 20 residues. CDR3 nucleotides: TGTGCCAGCAGCTTAGATCCCTTTGTGGCAGGCCAGTCTAGGGCCAACGTCCTGACTTTC. Encoded protein: CASSLDPFVAGQSRANVLTF.

The chain couples TRBV11-3 to TRBJ2-2; D might be TRBD1 (6 bases). The CDR3 is made up of 17 amino acids. Germline CDR1 and CDR2: SGHNT and YENEEA. V lost 1 base to trimming and J lost 5 bases, with 17 bases between them. CDR3 nucleotide sequence: TGTGCCAGCAGCTTAGGTGTGACAGGAGGAACGACCGGGGAGCTGTTTTTT. This encodes CASSLGVTGGTTGELFF.

This clone was found many times. CDR3 region: CASSLQGALNTEAFF. The CDR3 DNA reads TGTGCCAGCAGTCTACAGGGGGCGCTGAACACTGAAGCTTTCTTT. The rearrangement links TRBV28 to TRBJ1-1; 9 nucleotides line up with TRBD1. CDR3 length equals 15 residues. V gave up 5 bases and J gave up 0 bases; unmatched junction bases: 4. Germline V gene lookup returns CDR1 MDHEN and CDR2 SYDVKM.

The chain carries TRBV2 and TRBJ1-2; D not resolved. The CDR3 totals 13 residues. The germline gives CDR1 SNHLY, CDR2 FYNNEI. The V end was cut by 7 bases, the J end by 11 bases, with 20 bases between. This CDR3 is CASIWTESGGYTF. CDR3 nucleotide sequence: TGTGCCAGCATTTGGACGGAGTCTGGAGGGTACACCTTC. Combining the CDR3 with reference TRBV2 and TRBJ1-2 gives the whole variable domain EPEVTQTPSHQVTQMGQEVILRCVPISNHLYFYWYRQILGQKVEFLVSFYNNEISEKSEIFDDQFSVERPDGSNFTLKIRSTKLEDSAMYFCASIWTESGGYTFGSGTRLTVV.

This sequence joins TRBV7-2 and TRBJ2-7, with 11 bases that match TRBD2. Per the germline V gene, CDR1 is SGHTA and CDR2 is FQGNSA. Trimming took 5 bases from V and 2 from J; bases not matched to a gene: 5. This CDR3 contains 15 residues. CDR3 in amino acids: CASSATSGDAYEQYF. In nucleotides, the CDR3 is TGTGCCAGCAGCGCGACTAGCGGGGACGCCTACGAGCAGTACTTC.

The genes are TRBV4-1 and TRBJ2-2, with TRBD2 as a possible D gene (5 bases). In germline, CDR1 is MGHRA, CDR2 YSYEKL. V was clipped by 0 bases and J by 7 bases, with 6 bases between them. The CDR3 is 13 residues long. CDR3 sequence (DNA): TGCGCCAGCAGCCAAGAAGCGGTCGGGGAGCTGTTTTTT. The encoded protein is CASSQEAVGELFF.

This chain joins TRBV28 and TRBJ2-7, with D possibly TRBD1 on 6 matching bases. The CDR3 is 13 residues long. V lost 6 bases, J lost 2 bases, and 11 bases lay in between. Germline CDR1 is MDHEN and CDR2 is SYDVKM. Written as DNA, the CDR3 is TGTGCCAGCAGCCTAGGGGGTCCCTACGAGCAGTACTTC. It encodes CASSLGGPYEQYF.